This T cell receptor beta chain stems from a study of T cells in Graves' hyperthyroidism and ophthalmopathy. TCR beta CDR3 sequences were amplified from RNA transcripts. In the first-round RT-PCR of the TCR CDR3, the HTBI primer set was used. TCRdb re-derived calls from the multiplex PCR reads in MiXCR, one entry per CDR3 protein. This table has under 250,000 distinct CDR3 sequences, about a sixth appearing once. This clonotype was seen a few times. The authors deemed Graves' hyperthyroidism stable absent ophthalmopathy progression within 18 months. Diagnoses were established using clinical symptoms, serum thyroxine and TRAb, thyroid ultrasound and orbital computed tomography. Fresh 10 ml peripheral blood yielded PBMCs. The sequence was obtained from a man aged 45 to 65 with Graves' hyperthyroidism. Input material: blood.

The CDR3 nucleotides read TGTGCCAGTAGTATGAGACCCTTCTTACTAGCGGGATCTACAACTGAGCAGTTCTTC. Protein product: CASSMRPFLLAGSTTEQFF. The rearrangement links TRBV19 to TRBJ2-1, with 10 bases matching TRBD2. The CDR3 runs to 19 residues. Losses at the gene ends were 3 bases for V and 9 bases for J; bases not matched to a gene: 20. From germline, CDR1 is LNHDA and CDR2 SQIVND (reference sequence).